Each of the 9 T cell receptor beta chains below was sequenced from the same sample in a study of cytomegalovirus exposure and HLA in healthy donors. The PCR had 60 Vbeta and 13 Jbeta primers. TCRdb's copy holds only in-frame clones and misses some; the assay was immunoSEQ multiplex PCR. The data show 90,000 to 100,000 clones, with approximately 80% seen just once and just over 0.75% held by the top ten. Sequencing input: PBMCs. Every receptor here comes from a woman aged 60 to 75 in good health and CMV-seronegative.

This chain joins TRBV28 and TRBJ1-2, with D unresolved. Germline V lookup: CDR1 MDHEN, CDR2 SYDVKM. The CDR3 loop spans 14 amino acids. V dropped 0 bases and J dropped 7 bases, with 12 bases sitting between them. CDR3 in amino acids: CASSLWEFGSGYTF. The CDR3 coding sequence is TGTGCCAGCAGTTTATGGGAGTTCGGGAGTGGCTACACCTTC.

The rearrangement links TRBV14 to TRBJ2-7; unclear D gene. The CDR3 consists of 13 residues. V dropped 4 bases and J dropped 3 bases, with 10 bases sitting between them. CDR1 SGHDN and CDR2 FVKESK come from the germline V gene. Here the CDR3 DNA reads TGTGCCAGCAGCCCCCACCGGTACTACGAGCAGTACTTC. Its protein is CASSPHRYYEQYF.

V gene TRBV29-1 combines with J gene TRBJ1-3, with a possible D match to TRBD1 (5 bases). The CDR3 extends over 14 amino acids. Trimming removed 2 bases at V and 4 bases at J, with 12 bases between. Germline CDR1 reads SQVTM; CDR2 reads ANQGSEA. CDR3 DNA: TGCAGCGTTGAATGGGCAGGGTTCGGAAACACCATATATTTT. Its translation is CSVEWAGFGNTIYF.

The rearrangement joins TRBV6-1 to TRBJ1-2, with D tentatively TRBD1 (5 bases). CDR3 length: 13 residues. CDR1 is MNHNS and CDR2 is SASEGT in the germline V gene. V lost 7 bases to trimming and J lost 8 bases, with 17 bases between them. CDR3 residues: CASTEEGIGGYTF. CDR3 nucleotide sequence: TGTGCCAGCACCGAGGAGGGGATCGGGGGCTACACCTTC.

V and J are TRBV10-3 and TRBJ2-1, with D uncertain. This CDR3 has 14 amino acids. The V end was cut by 3 bases, the J end by 5 bases, with 11 bases between. Germline CDR1 reads ENHRY; CDR2 reads SYGVKD. CDR3 protein: CAISDWSRDNEQFF. DNA of the CDR3: TGTGCCATCAGTGATTGGTCGCGAGACAATGAGCAGTTCTTC.

This clone was counted once. This rearrangement joins TRBV4-1 to TRBJ2-3; 11 nucleotides match TRBD1. CDR1 is MGHRA, CDR2 YSYEKL, per germline. CDR3 length: 15 amino acids. The ends lost 3 bases at V and 7 bases at J; junction bases unmatched: 6. DNA of the CDR3: TGCGCCAGCAGCCAGGGCGGACAGGGGGCATATACGCAGTATTTT. It translates to CASSQGGQGAYTQYF.

The chain has TRBV5-1 and TRBJ1-3; D perhaps matches TRBD1 (5 bases). This CDR3 has 15 amino acids. The V and J ends lost 0 bases and 4 bases respectively, with 11 bases between them. Germline V gene sequence: CDR1 SGHRS, CDR2 YFSETQ. CDR3 sequence reads: CASSLDGQGGNTIYF. The DNA of the CDR3 is TGCGCCAGCAGCTTGGACGGTCAGGGCGGAAACACCATATATTTT. Combining the CDR3 with reference TRBV5-1 and TRBJ1-3 gives the whole variable domain KAGVTQTPRYLIKTRGQQVTLSCSPISGHRSVSWYQQTPGQGLQFLFEYFSETQRNKGNFPGRFSGRQFSNSRSEMNVSTLELGDSALYLCASSLDGQGGNTIYFGEGSWLTVV.

CDR3 protein: CASSPRTRSYEQYF. The CDR3 coding sequence is TGTGCCAGCAGCCCACGGACTAGATCCTACGAGCAGTACTTC. This chain links TRBV7-9 with TRBJ2-7, with TRBD2 matching over 7 bases. With 5 bases clipped from V and 1 base from J, the junction kept 5 bases outside the gene matches. The V gene's germline CDR1 is SEHNR and CDR2 FQNEAQ (reference sequence). CDR3 size: 14 residues.

The chain has TRBV7-9 and TRBJ2-1; 10 bases agree with TRBD2. Per germline, CDR1 SEHNR and CDR2 FQNEAQ (reference sequence). Unmatched junction bases numbered 1, after V lost 1 base and J lost 7 bases. The CDR3 has 14 amino acids. The CDR3 loop is CASSLVLAGNEQFF. For the CDR3, the DNA is TGTGCCAGCAGCTTAGTACTAGCGGGGAATGAGCAGTTCTTC.